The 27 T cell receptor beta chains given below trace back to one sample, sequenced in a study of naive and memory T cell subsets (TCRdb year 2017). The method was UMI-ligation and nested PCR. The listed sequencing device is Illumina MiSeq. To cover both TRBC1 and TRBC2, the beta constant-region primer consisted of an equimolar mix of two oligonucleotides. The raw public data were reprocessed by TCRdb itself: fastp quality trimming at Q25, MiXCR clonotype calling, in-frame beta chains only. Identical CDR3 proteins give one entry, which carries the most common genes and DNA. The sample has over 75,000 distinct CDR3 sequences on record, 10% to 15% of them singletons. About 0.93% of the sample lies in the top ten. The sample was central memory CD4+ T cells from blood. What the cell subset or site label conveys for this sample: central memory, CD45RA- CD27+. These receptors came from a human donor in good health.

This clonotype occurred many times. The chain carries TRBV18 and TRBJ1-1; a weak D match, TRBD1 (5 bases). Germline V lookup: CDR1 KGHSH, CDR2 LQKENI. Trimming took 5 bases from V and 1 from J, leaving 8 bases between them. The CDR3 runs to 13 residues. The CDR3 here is CASSGAENTEAFF. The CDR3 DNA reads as TGTGCCAGCTCAGGGGCGGAGAACACTGAAGCTTTCTTT.

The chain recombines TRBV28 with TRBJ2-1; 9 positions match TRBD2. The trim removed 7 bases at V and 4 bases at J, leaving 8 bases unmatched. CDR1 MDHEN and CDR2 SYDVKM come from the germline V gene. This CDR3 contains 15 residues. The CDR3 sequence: CASNLSGRLYNEQFF. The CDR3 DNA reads TGTGCCAGCAATCTTAGCGGGAGACTTTACAATGAGCAGTTCTTC. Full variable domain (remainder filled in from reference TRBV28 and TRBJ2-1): DVKVTQSSRYLVKRTGEKVFLECVQDMDHENMFWYRQDPGLGLRLIYFSYDVKMKEKGDIPEGYSVSREKKERFSLILESASTNQTSMYLCASNLSGRLYNEQFFGPGTRLTVL.

CDR3 amino acids: CASSYYRSQGNQPQHF. The CDR3 nucleotides read TGTGCCAGCAGTTACTACAGAAGTCAGGGCAATCAGCCCCAGCATTTT. The V gene is TRBV28, the J gene TRBJ1-5; D is uncertain. Germline values: CDR1 MDHEN, CDR2 SYDVKM. Trimming cost V 4 bases and J 2 bases, with 15 bases left between them. The CDR3 length is 16 residues.

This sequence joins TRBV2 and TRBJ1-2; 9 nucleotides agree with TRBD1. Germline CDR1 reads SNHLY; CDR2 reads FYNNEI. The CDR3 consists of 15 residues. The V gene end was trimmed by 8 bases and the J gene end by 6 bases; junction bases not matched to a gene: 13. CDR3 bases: TGTGCCAGCTACGCCTGGGACAGGGTCATCGATGGCTACACCTTC. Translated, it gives CASYAWDRVIDGYTF.

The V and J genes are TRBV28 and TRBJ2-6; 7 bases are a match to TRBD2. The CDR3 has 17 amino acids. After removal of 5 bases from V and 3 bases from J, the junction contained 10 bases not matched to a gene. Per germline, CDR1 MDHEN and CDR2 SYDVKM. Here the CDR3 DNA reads TGTGCCAGCAGTCCTGTGGGGGGGTCTGGTGGGGCCAACGTCCTGACTTTC. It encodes CASSPVGGSGGANVLTF.

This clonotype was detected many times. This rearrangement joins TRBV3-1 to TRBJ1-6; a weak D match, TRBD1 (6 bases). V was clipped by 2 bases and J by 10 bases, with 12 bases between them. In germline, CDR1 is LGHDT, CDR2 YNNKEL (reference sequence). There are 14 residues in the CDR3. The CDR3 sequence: CASSQQGSLSPLHF. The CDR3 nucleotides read TGTGCCAGCAGCCAACAGGGGTCGTTATCACCCCTCCACTTT.

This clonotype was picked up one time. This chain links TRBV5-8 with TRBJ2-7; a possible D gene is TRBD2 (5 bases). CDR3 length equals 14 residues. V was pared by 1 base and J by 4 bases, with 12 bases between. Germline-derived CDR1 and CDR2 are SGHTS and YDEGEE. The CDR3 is CASSLFTGNYEQYF. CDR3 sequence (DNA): TGTGCCAGCAGCTTGTTTACGGGGAATTACGAGCAGTACTTC.

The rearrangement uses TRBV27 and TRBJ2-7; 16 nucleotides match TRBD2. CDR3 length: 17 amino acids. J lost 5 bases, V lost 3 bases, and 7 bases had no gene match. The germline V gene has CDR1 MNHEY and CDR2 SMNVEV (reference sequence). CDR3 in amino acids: CASSLGLAGGPLNEQYF. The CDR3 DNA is TGTGCCAGCAGTTTGGGACTAGCGGGAGGGCCTTTGAACGAGCAGTACTTC.

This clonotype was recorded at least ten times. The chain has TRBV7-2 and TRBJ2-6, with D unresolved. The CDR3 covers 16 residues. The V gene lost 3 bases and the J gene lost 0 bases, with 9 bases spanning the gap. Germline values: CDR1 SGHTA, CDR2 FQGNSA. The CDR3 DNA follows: TGTGCCAGCAGCTTCAAAGGCGGCTCTGGGGCCAACGTCCTGACTTTC. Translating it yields CASSFKGGSGANVLTF.

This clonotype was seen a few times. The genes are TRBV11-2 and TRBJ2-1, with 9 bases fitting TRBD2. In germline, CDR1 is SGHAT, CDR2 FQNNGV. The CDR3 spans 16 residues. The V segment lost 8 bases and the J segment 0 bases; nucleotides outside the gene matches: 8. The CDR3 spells CASGSGRTYSYNEQFF. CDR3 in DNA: TGTGCCAGCGGAAGCGGGAGGACCTACTCCTACAATGAGCAGTTCTTC.

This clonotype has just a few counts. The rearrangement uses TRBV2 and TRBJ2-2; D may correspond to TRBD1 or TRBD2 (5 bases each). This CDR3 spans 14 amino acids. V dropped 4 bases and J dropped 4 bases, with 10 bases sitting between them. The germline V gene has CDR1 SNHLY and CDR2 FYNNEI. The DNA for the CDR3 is TGTGCCAGCAGTGCTCCTGGGGGCACCGGGGAGCTGTTTTTT. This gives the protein CASSAPGGTGELFF.

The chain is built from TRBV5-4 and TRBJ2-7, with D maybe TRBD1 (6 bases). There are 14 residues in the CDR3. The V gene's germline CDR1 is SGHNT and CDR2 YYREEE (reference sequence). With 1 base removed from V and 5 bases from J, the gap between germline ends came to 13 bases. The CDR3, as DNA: TGTGCCAGCAGCTTGAGAGGGGGAATCGACGAGCAGTACTTC. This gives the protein CASSLRGGIDEQYF.

The CDR3 spells CASSLTGASGEQFF. Here the CDR3 DNA reads TGTGCCAGCTCTCTCACGGGTGCTAGCGGGGAGCAGTTCTTC. The V call is TRBV6-2 or TRBV6-3, the J call TRBJ2-1; the match to TRBD2 covers 8 bases. The V gene's germline CDR1 is MNHEY and CDR2 SVGEGT. The CDR3 runs to 14 residues. With 8 bases clipped from V and 10 bases from J, the junction kept 13 bases outside the gene matches.

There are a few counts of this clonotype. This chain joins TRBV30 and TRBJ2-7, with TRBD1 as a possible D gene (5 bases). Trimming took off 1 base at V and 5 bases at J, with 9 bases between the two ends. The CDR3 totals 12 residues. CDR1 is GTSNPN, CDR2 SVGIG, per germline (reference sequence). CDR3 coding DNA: TGTGCCTGGAGTGCCCAGGGTCACGAGCAGTACTTC. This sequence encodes CAWSAQGHEQYF.

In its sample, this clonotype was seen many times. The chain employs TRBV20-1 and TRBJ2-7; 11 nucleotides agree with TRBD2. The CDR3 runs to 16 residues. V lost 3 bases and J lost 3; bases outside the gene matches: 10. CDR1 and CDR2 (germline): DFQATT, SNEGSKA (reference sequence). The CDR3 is CSASPLAGGKNYEQYF. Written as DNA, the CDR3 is TGCAGTGCTAGCCCGCTAGCGGGAGGAAAGAACTACGAGCAGTACTTC.

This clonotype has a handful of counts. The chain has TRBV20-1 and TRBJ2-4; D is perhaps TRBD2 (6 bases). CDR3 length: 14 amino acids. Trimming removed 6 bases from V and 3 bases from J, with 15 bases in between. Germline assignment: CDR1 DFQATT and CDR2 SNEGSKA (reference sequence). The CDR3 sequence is CSAPEPGGKNIQYF. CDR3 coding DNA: TGCAGTGCCCCAGAGCCCGGGGGCAAAAACATTCAGTACTTC.

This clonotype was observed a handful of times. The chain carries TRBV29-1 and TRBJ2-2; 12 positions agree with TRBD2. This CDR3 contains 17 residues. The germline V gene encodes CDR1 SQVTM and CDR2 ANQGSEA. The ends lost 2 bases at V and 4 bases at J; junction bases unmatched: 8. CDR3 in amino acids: CSVESPPGLAGTGELFF. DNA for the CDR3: TGCAGCGTTGAATCCCCCCCGGGACTAGCGGGCACCGGGGAGCTGTTTTTT.

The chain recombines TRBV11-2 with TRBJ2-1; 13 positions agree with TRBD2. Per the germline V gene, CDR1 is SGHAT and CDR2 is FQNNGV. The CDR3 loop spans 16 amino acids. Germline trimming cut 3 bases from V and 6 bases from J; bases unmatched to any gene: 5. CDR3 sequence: CASSFPGLAGINEQFF. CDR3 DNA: TGTGCCAGCAGCTTTCCGGGACTAGCGGGAATCAATGAGCAGTTCTTC.

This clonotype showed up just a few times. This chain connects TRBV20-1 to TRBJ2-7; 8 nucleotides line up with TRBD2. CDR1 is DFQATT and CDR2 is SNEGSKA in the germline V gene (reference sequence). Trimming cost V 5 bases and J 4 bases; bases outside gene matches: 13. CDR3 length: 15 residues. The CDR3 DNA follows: TGCAGTGCTTCCCCCGCAAGCGGGAGCGGGTACGAGCAGTACTTC. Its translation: CSASPASGSGYEQYF.

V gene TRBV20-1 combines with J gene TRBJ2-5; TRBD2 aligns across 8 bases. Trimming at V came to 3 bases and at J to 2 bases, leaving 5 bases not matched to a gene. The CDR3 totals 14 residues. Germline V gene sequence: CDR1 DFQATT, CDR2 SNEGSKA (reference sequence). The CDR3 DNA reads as TGCAGTGCTAGCTATACGGGGGGGCAAGAGACCCAGTACTTC. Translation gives CSASYTGGQETQYF.

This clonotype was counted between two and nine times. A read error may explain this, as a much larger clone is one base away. The CDR3 DNA follows: TGTGCCTGGAGTGGATCAACACGGGGATCGGAGCAGTTCTTC. It translates to CAWSGSTRGSEQFF. The chain carries TRBV30 and TRBJ2-1, with a weak D call TRBD2 (5 bases). The V and J ends lost 1 base and 10 bases respectively, with 17 bases between them. The CDR3 has 14 amino acids. Germline V gene lookup returns CDR1 GTSNPN and CDR2 SVGIG (reference sequence).

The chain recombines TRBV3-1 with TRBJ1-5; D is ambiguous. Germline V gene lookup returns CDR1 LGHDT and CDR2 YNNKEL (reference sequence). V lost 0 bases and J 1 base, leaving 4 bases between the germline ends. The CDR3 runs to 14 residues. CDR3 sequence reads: CASSQDRSNQPQHF. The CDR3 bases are TGTGCCAGCAGCCAAGACCGCAGCAATCAGCCCCAGCATTTT.

The CDR3 sequence: CASSVRGRIQETQYF. The CDR3 region has the DNA TGTGCCAGCAGCGTAAGGGGACGGATCCAAGAGACCCAGTACTTC. V usage is TRBV9 and J usage is TRBJ2-5; D could derive from TRBD1 or TRBD2 (5 bases each). The V end was cut by 1 base, the J end by 1 base, with 11 bases between. CDR1 is SGDLS, CDR2 YYNGEE, per germline. This CDR3 has 15 amino acids. Based on the CDR3 plus reference TRBV9 and TRBJ2-5, the full variable domain is DSGVTQTPKHLITATGQRVTLRCSPRSGDLSVYWYQQSLDQGLQFLIQYYNGEERAKGNILERFSAQQFPDLHSELNLSSLELGDSALYFCASSVRGRIQETQYFGPGTRLLVL.

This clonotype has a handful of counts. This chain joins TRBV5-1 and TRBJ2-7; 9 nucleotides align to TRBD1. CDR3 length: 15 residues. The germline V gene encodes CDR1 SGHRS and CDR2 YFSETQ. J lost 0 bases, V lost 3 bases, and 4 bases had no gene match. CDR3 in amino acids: CASSYRDRDSYEQYF. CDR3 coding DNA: TGCGCCAGCAGCTACAGGGACAGGGACTCCTACGAGCAGTACTTC.

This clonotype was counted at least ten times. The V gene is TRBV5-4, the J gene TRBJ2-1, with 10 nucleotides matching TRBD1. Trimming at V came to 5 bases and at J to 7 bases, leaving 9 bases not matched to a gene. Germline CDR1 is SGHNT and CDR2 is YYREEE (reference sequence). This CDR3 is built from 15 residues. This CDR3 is CASRGMTGGTNEQFF. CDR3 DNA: TGTGCCAGCAGGGGGATGACAGGGGGCACGAATGAGCAGTTCTTC.

The CDR3 DNA is TGTGCCAGCAGTGGTTTCCCCGGGGCCAACGTCCTGACTTTC. Amino acids: CASSGFPGANVLTF. The rearrangement joins TRBV6-1 to TRBJ2-6; D ambiguous. Germline V lookup: CDR1 MNHNS, CDR2 SASEGT. Trimming took 4 bases from V and 4 from J, leaving 8 bases between them. This CDR3 spans 14 amino acids.

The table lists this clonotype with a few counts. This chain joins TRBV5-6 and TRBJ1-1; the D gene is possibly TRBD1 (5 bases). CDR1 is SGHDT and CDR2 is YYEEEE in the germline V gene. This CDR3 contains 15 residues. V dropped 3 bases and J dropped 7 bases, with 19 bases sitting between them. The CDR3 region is CASSSPRMGLLEAFF. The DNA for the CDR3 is TGTGCCAGCAGCTCGCCCCGCATGGGGCTCCTTGAAGCTTTCTTT.